This T cell receptor beta chain was captured in a study of spatial heterogeneity in lung cancer. On the study more broadly: TCR transcript counts in tumor regions correlated strongly with a T cell module score from matched bulk RNA-seq. The library had UMIs, and each TCR and UMI pair averaged more than ten raw reads. General study results and limits: Counts of expanded alpha and beta TCRs within tumors tracked the tumor nonsynonymous mutation count.

Regarding time point: sample taken at primary tumor resection. Whole RNA, which was extracted from tumor, nontumor lung tissue or frozen PBMC, was sequenced without any cell sorting. Every TCR cDNA molecule bore its own unique molecular identifier. TCRdb analysed the 5' RACE reads with MiXCR anew, one entry per CDR3 protein. The profile covers several thousand distinct CDR3 sequences, with 7% appearing a single time and around 9.4% taken by the ten largest. There are many counts of this clonotype. What it binds is unknown. This CDR3 spans 18 amino acids. The V end was cut by 0 bases, the J end by 0 bases, with 16 bases between. CDR1 and CDR2 from the germline V gene are SGHRS and YFSETQ.

This TCR was sampled from a male donor with early-stage non-small cell lung cancer. Sequencing was performed on lung tumor tissue, taken at surgery. The chain couples TRBV5-1 to TRBJ2-1; D tentatively reads TRBD1 or TRBD2 (5 bases each). The CDR3 region has the DNA TGCGCCAGCAGCTTGGGGCTAGGGGTAGCGACCTCCTACAATGAGCAGTTCTTC. It encodes CASSLGLGVATSYNEQFF.